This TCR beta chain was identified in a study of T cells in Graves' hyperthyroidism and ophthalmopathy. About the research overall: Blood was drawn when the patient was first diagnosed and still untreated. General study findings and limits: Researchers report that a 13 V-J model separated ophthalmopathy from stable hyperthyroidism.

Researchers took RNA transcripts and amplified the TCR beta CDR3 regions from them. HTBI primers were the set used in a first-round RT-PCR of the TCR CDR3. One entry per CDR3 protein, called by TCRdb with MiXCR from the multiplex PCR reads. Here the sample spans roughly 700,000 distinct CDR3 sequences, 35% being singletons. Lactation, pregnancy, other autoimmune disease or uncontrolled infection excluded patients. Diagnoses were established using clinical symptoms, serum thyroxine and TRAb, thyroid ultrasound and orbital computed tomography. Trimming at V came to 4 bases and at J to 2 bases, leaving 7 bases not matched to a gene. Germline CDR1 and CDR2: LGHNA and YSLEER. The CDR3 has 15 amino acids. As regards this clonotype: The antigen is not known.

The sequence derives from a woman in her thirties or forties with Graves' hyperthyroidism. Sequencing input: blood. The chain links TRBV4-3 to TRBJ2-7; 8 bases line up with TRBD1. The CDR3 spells CASSLVRQGTYEQYF. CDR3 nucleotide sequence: TGCGCCAGCAGCCTCGTACGACAGGGGACCTACGAGCAGTACTTC.